This T cell receptor (beta chain) stems from a study of post-analysis software for immune sequencing data. Study in general: Progressive-relapsing, secondary progressive and relapsing-remitting multiple sclerosis were among the disease courses included. Study findings and constraints: Comparison of patients with controls showed five TRBV segments more frequent in patients, TRBV5-6, TRBV5-1 and TRBV20-1 among them. Samples from one preparation batch, clustered by F measure, grouped strongly together. Compared with controls, patients showed significantly lower normalized Chao1 diversity.

Included in the TCR beta cDNA libraries were unique molecular identifiers. TCRdb re-called the PCR reads with MiXCR, one entry per CDR3 protein. Of 350,000 to 500,000 distinct CDR3 sequences in the sample, less than 40% were seen once. The V end lost 0 bases, the J end lost 4 bases, and 10 bases lay between the germline ends. The CDR3 extends over 15 amino acids. Germline CDR1 is MGHRA and CDR2 is YSYEKL. In the case of this clonotype: The antigen is not known.

The receptor was derived from a girl aged 2 to 9 with multiple sclerosis. The rearrangement links TRBV4-1 to TRBJ2-4; possibly TRBD1 for D (6 bases). The sequencing input was blood. The CDR3 here is CASSQDEDRKNIQYF. The CDR3 bases are TGCGCCAGCAGCCAAGATGAGGACAGAAAAAACATTCAGTACTTC.